This T cell receptor (beta chain) derives from a study of post-analysis software for immune sequencing data. Whole-study context: Both relapsing-remitting and secondary progressive multiple sclerosis featured among the disease courses, as did progressive-relapsing multiple sclerosis. Whole-study findings and limits: For normalized Chao1 diversity, multiple sclerosis patients scored significantly lower than controls did. Strong co-clustering by F measure was evident for samples that had been prepared in the same batch. In patients, TRBV5-6, TRBV5-1 and TRBV20-1 belonged to five or six TRBV segments found more frequently than in controls.

V lost 4 bases to trimming and J lost 4 bases, with 19 bases between them. The length of the CDR3 is 17 residues. Germline V gene sequence: CDR1 SGHVS, CDR2 FQNEAQ. TCR beta libraries were prepared from cDNA with unique molecular identifiers. MiXCR, applied by TCRdb to the PCR reads, yields one record per CDR3 protein. The data contain 650,000 to 850,000 distinct CDR3 sequences, around 50% of them singletons. As concerns this clonotype: What it binds is unknown.

The receptor comes from a girl aged 5-17 years with multiple sclerosis. J is TRBJ2-2 and V is TRBV7-8; D might be TRBD1 or TRBD2, each matching 5 bases. Input material: blood. The CDR3 region is CASSWYVAGSSTGELFF. The CDR3 region has the DNA TGTGCCAGCAGCTGGTACGTGGCAGGGAGCAGCACCGGGGAGCTGTTTTTT.